This TCR beta chain was profiled in a study of Graves' ophthalmopathy and Graves' hyperthyroidism. Broader study findings: Sensitivity of 60% to 71% and specificity of 72% to 80% were achieved by the model that predicted ophthalmopathy progression.

This clonotype was recorded at least ten times. Its target is not known. This CDR3 region has 16 residues. The ends lost 5 bases at V and 0 bases at J; junction bases unmatched: 4. The germline V gene encodes CDR1 SGHVS and CDR2 FQNEAQ. Presentation of ophthalmopathy in the donors involved moderate-to-severe activity, CAS ≥3, NOSPECS ≥4 and a duration under 3 months. Pregnancy or lactation, uncontrolled infections and other autoimmune diseases were grounds for excluding patients. The PBMCs had their origin in approximately 10 ml of fresh peripheral blood. Amplification of the TCR beta CDR3 regions used RNA transcripts (as template). RT-PCR with HTBI primers came first, then second-round multiplex PCR. TCRdb used MiXCR to reprocess the multiplex PCR reads, holding one entry per CDR3 protein. The sample has roughly 480,000 distinct CDR3 sequences, 13% to 15% seen once.

The sequence was collected from a woman between 25 and 40 years old with Graves' ophthalmopathy. Sequencing was carried out using blood. The rearrangement uses TRBV7-8 and TRBJ1-3, with 10 bases lining up with TRBD1. CDR3 amino acids: CASSPGTGVSGNTIYF. The CDR3 coding sequence is TGTGCCAGCAGCCCCGGGACAGGGGTCTCTGGAAACACCATATATTTT. The whole variable domain, filled in from reference TRBV7-8 and TRBJ1-3, reads GAGVSQSPRYKVAKRGQDVALRCDPISGHVSLFWYQQALGQGPEFLTYFQNEAQLDKSGLPSDRFFAERPEGSVSTLKIQRTQQEDSAVYLCASSPGTGVSGNTIYFGEGSWLTVV.